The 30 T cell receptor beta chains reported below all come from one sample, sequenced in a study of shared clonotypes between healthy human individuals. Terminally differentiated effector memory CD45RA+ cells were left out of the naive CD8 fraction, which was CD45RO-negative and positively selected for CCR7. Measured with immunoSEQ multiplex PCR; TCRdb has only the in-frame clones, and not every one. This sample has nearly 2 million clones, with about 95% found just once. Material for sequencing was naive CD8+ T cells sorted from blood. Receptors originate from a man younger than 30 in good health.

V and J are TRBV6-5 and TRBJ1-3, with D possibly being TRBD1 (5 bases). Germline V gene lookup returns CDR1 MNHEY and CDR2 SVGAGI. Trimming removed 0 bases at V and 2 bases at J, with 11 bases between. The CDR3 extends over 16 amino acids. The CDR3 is CASSYSEGLTGNTIYF. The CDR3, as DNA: TGTGCCAGCAGTTACTCGGAGGGGCTAACTGGAAACACCATATATTTT.

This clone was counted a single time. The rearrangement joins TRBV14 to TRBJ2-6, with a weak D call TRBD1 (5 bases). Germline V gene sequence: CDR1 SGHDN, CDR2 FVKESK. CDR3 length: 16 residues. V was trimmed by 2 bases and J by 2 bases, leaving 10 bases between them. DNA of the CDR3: TGTGCCAGCAGCCAAACACAGGTAGCTGGGGCCAACGTCCTGACTTTC. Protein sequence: CASSQTQVAGANVLTF. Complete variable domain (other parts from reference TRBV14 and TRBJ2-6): EAGVTQFPSHSVIEKGQTVTLRCDPISGHDNLYWYRRVMGKEIKFLLHFVKESKQDESGMPNNRFLAERTGGTYSTLKVQPAELEDSGVYFCASSQTQVAGANVLTFGAGSRLTVL.

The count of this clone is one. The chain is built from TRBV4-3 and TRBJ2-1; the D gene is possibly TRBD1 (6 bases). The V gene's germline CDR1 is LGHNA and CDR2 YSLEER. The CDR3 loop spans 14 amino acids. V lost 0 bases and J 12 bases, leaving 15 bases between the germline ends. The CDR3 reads CASSQDRSQDRQFF. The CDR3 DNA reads TGCGCCAGCAGCCAAGATCGATCCCAGGACAGGCAGTTCTTC.

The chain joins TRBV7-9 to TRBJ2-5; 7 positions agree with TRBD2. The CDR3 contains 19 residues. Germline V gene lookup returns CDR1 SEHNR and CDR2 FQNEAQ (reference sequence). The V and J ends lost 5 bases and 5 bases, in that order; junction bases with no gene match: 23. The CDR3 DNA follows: TGTGCCAGCAGCCTCGCCGTGGGTCTGGGGGAGGGCCTACCGGAGACCCAGTACTTC. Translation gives CASSLAVGLGEGLPETQYF.

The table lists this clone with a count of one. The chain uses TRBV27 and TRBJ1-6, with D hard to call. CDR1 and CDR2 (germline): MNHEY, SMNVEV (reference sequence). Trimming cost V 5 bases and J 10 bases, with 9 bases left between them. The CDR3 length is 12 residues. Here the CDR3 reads CASSALGSPLHF. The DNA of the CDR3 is TGTGCCAGCAGTGCACTCGGCTCACCCCTCCACTTT.

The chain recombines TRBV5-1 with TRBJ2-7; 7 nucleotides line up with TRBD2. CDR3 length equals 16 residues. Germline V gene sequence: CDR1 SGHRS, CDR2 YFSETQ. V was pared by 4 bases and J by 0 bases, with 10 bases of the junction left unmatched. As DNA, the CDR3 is TGCGCCAGCAGCCCTCTCGGGGTAGCGGGCTCCTACGAGCAGTACTTC. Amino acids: CASSPLGVAGSYEQYF.

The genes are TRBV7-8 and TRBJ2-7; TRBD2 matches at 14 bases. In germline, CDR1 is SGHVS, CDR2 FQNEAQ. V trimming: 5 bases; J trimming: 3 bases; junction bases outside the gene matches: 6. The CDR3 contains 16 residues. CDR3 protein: CASSLPGTSGGYEQYF. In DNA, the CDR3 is TGTGCCAGCAGCCTACCCGGGACTAGCGGGGGCTACGAGCAGTACTTC. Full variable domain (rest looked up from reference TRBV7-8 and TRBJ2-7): GAGVSQSPRYKVAKRGQDVALRCDPISGHVSLFWYQQALGQGPEFLTYFQNEAQLDKSGLPSDRFFAERPEGSVSTLKIQRTQQEDSAVYLCASSLPGTSGGYEQYFGPGTRLTVT.

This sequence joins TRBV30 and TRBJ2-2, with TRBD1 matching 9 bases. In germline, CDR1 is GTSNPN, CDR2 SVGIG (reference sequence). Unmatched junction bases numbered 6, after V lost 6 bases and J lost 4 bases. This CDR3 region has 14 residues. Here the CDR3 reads CACRTGAGTGELFF. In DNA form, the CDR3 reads TGTGCCTGCCGGACAGGGGCTGGCACCGGGGAGCTGTTTTTT.

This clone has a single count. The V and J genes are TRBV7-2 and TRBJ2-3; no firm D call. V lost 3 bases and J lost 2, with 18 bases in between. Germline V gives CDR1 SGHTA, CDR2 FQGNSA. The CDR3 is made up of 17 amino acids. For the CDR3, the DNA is TGTGCCAGCAGCTTGATGACTTTCTTCTCACTCACAGATACGCAGTATTTT. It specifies CASSLMTFFSLTDTQYF.

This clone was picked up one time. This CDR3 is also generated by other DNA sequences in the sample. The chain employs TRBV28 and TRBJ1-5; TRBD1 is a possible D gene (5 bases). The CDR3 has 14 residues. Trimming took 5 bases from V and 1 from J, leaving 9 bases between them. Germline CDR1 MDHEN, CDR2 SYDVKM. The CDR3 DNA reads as TGTGCCAGCAGTCCCCGGGGGAGCAATCAGCCCCAGCATTTT. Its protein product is CASSPRGSNQPQHF.

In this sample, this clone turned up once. The CDR3 protein is CASSHGPGGGYEQYF. The CDR3 DNA is TGTGCCAGCAGCCACGGACCGGGGGGTGGCTACGAGCAGTACTTC. This chain connects TRBV5-6 to TRBJ2-7, with 7 bases aligning to TRBD2. V was clipped by 4 bases and J by 3 bases; unmatched bases: 10. The CDR3 loop spans 15 amino acids. Germline V CDR1 and CDR2: SGHDT, YYEEEE.

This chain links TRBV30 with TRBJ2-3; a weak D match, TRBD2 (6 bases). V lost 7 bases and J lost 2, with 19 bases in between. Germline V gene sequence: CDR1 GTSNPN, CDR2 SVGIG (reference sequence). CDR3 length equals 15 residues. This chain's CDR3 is CASGIGEEYTDTQYF. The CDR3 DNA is TGTGCCTCGGGCATCGGGGAGGAATACACAGATACGCAGTATTTT.

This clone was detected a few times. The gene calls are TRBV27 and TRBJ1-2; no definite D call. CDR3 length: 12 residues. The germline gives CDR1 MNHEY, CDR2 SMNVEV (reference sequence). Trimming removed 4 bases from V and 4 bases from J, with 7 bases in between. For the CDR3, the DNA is TGTGCCAGCAGTTACAGCGGCTATGGCTACACCTTC. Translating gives CASSYSGYGYTF.

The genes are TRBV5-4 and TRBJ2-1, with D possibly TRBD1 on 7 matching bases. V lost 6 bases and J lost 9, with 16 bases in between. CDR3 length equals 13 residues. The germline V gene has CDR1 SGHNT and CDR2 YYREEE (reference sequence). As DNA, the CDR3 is TGTGCCAGCATCGTGCAGGGGGGCGGTGAGCAGTTCTTC. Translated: CASIVQGGGEQFF. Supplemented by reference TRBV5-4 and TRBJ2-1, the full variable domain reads ETGVTQSPTHLIKTRGQQVTLRCSSQSGHNTVSWYQQALGQGPQFIFQYYREEENGRGNFPPRFSGLQFPNYSSELNVNALELDDSALYLCASIVQGGGEQFFGPGTRLTVL.

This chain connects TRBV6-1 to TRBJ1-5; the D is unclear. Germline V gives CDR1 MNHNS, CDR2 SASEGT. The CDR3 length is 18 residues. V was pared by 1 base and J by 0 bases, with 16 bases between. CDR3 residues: CASSEGETLLPSNQPQHF. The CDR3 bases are TGTGCCAGCAGTGAAGGGGAGACTCTACTTCCTAGCAATCAGCCCCAGCATTTT.

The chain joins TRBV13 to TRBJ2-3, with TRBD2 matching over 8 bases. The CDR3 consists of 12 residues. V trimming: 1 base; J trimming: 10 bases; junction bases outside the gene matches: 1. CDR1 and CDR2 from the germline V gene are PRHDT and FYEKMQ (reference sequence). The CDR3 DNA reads TGTGCCAGCAGCTTAGAAGCGGGAGCGCAGTATTTT. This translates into CASSLEAGAQYF.

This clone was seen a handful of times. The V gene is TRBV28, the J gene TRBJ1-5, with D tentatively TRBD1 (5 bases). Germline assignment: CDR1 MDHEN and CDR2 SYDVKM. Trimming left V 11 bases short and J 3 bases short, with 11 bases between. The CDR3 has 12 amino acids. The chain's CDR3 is CAGQGDNQPQHF. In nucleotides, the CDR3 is TGTGCCGGGCAGGGCGACAATCAGCCCCAGCATTTT.

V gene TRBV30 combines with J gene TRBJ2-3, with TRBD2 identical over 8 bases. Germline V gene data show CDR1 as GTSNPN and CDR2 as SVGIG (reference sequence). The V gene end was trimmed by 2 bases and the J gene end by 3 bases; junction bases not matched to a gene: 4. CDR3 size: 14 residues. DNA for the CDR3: TGTGCCTGGAGTCTGAGCGGGGGAACAGATACGCAGTATTTT. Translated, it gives CAWSLSGGTDTQYF. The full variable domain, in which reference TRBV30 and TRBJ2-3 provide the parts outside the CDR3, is SQTIHQWPATLVQPVGSPLSLECTVEGTSNPNLYWYRQAAGRGLQLLFYSVGIGQISSEVPQNLSASRPQDRQFILSSKKLLLSDSGFYLCAWSLSGGTDTQYFGPGTRLTVL.

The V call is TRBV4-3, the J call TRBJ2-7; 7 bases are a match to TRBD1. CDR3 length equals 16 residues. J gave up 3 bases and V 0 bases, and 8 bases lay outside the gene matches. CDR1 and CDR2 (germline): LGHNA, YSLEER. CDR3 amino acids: CASSQDPRTGGYEQYF. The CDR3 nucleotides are TGCGCCAGCAGCCAAGATCCAAGGACAGGAGGCTACGAGCAGTACTTC.

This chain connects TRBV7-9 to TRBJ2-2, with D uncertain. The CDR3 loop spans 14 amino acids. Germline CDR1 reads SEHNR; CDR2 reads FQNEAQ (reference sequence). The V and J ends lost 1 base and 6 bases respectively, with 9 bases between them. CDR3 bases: TGTGCCAGCAGCTTAGTCCGACGGGCCGGGGAGCTGTTTTTT. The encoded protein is CASSLVRRAGELFF.

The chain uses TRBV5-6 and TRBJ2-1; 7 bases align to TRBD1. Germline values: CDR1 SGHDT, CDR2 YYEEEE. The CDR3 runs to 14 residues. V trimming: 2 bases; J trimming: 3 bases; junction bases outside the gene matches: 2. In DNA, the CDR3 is TGTGCCAGCAGCTTCGGACAGGTCTACAATGAGCAGTTCTTC. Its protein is CASSFGQVYNEQFF.

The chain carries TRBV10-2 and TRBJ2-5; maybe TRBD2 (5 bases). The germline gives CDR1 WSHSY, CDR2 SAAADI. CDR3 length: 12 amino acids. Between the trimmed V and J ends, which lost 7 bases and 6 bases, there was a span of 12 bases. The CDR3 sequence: CASNGDNKTQYF. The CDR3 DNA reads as TGCGCCAGCAACGGGGATAACAAGACCCAGTACTTC.

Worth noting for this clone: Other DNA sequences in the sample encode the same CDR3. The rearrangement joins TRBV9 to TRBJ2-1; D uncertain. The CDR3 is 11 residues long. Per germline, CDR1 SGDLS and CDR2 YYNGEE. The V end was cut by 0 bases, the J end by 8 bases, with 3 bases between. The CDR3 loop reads CASSVADEQFF. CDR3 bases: TGTGCCAGCAGCGTAGCGGATGAGCAGTTCTTC.

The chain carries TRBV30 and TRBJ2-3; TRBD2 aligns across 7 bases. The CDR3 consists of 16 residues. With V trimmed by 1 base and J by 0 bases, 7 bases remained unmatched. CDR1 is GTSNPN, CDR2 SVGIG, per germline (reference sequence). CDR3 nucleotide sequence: TGTGCCTGGAGTGGCCTTAGCGGGTCGAGCACAGATACGCAGTATTTT. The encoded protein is CAWSGLSGSSTDTQYF.

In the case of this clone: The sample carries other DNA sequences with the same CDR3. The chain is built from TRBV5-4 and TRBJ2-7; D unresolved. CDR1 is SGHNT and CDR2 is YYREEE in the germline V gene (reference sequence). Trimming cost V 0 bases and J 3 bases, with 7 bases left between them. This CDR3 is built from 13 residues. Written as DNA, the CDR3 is TGTGCCAGCAGCTTGGGTGGGAACTACGAGCAGTACTTC. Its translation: CASSLGGNYEQYF. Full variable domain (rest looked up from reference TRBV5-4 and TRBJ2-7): ETGVTQSPTHLIKTRGQQVTLRCSSQSGHNTVSWYQQALGQGPQFIFQYYREEENGRGNFPPRFSGLQFPNYSSELNVNALELDDSALYLCASSLGGNYEQYFGPGTRLTVT.

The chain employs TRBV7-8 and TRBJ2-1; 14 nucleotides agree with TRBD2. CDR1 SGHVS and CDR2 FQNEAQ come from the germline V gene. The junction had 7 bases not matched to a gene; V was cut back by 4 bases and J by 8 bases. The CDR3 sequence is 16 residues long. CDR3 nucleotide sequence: TGTGCCAGCAGCTGGACTAGCGGGGGGCTAAGCGATGAGCAGTTCTTC. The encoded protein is CASSWTSGGLSDEQFF.

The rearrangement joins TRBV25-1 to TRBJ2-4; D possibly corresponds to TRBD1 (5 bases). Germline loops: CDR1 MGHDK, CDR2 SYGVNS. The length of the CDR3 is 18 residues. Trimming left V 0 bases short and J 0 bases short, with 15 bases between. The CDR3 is CASSEYDVRELAKNIQYF. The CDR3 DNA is TGTGCCAGCAGTGAATACGACGTCAGGGAACTAGCCAAAAACATTCAGTACTTC.

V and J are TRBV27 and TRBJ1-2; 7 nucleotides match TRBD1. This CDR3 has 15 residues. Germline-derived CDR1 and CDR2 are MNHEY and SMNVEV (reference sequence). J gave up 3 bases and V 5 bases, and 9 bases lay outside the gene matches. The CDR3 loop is CASSPPGGEYYGYTF. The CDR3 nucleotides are TGTGCCAGCAGTCCCCCAGGGGGGGAATACTATGGCTACACCTTC.

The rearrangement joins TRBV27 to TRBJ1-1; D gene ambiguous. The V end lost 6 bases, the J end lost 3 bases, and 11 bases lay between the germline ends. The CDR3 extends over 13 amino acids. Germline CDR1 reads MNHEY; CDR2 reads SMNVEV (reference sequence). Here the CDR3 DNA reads TGTGCCAGCAGCCACGACTGGTACACTGAAGCTTTCTTT. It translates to CASSHDWYTEAFF.

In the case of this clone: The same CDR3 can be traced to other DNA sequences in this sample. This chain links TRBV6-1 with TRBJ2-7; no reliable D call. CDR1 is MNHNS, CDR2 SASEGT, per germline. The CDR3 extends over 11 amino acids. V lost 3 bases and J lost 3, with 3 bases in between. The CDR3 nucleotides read TGTGCCAGCAGTGAGAACTACGAGCAGTACTTC. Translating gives CASSENYEQYF.